The sequence of this T cell receptor beta chain was determined in a study of OX40 agonist ivuxolimab in advanced cancers. About the research overall: People who had prior anti-PD-1, anti-PD-L1 or anti-CTLA-4 therapy could take part, and approximately 43% had some. Among those treated, three patients had partial responses, one with hepatocellular carcinoma and two with cutaneous melanoma.

The data were produced by immunoSEQ multiplex PCR, yet TCRdb's version contains in-frame clones alone and is incomplete. The sample holds tens of thousands of clones, 92% seen once. CDR1 SGDLS and CDR2 YYNGEE come from the germline V gene. The CDR3 contains 16 residues. V lost 4 bases and J lost 10; bases outside the gene matches: 17. The TCR was taken from an adult with an advanced solid tumor such as melanoma, head and neck, liver or kidney cancer. The source was CD4+ or CD8+ T cells sorted from blood, collected in a trial of the OX40 agonist ivuxolimab. J is TRBJ2-1 and V is TRBV9; 7 nucleotides match TRBD1. CDR3 bases: TGTGCCAGCAGCTATCTACCGGGACAGTCCCCTAGGGAGCAGTTCTTC. Protein product: CASSYLPGQSPREQFF.